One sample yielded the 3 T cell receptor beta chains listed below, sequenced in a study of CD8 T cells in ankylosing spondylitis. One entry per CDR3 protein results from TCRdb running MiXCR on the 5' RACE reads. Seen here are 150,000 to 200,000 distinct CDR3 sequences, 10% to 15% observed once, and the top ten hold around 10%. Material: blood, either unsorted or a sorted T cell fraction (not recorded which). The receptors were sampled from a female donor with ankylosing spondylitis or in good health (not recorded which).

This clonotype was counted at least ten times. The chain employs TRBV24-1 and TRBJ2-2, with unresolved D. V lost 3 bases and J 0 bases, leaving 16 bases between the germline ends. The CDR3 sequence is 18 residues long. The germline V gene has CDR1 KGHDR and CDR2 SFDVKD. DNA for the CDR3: TGTGCCACCAGTGATCCCCGGCAGTCCGGCTCGAACACCGGGGAGCTGTTTTTT. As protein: CATSDPRQSGSNTGELFF.

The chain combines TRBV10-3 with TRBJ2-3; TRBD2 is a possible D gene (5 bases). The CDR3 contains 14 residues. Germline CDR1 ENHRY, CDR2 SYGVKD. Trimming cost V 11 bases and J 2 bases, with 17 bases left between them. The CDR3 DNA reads TGTGCCCCCCTGGGTAGCCTAGCCACAGATACGCAGTATTTT. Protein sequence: CAPLGSLATDTQYF.

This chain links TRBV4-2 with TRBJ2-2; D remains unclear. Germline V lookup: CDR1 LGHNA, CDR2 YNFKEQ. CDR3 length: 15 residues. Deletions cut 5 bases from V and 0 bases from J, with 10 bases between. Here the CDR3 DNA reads TGTGCCAGCAGCGGGTCACTGGCGAACACCGGGGAGCTGTTTTTT. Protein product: CASSGSLANTGELFF.